This passage covers 9 T cell receptor beta chains from one sample sequenced in a study of brain metastases from non-small cell lung cancer. This table comes from immunoSEQ multiplex PCR, and its TCRdb copy is limited to in-frame clones, with some not included. The sample holds roughly 1,300 clones; 76% are singletons and the top ten take about 15%. The source material was tissue from a brain metastasis. Every receptor here comes from a donor at least 40 years old with non-small cell lung cancer.

This clone was recorded only once. The rearrangement joins TRBV5-4 to TRBJ2-2; 10 bases line up with TRBD1. The assigned J gene may be wrong: the sequence end matches TRBJ1-3 better. Germline CDR1 is SGHNT and CDR2 is YYREEE (reference sequence). The CDR3 runs to 15 residues. The CDR3 nucleotides are TGTGCCAGCAGCTGGGGACAGGGGCGTGGAAACACCATATATTTT. Translation: CASSWGQGRGNTIYF.

The chain employs TRBV10-2 and TRBJ2-5, with 9 bases fitting TRBD1. This CDR3 comprises 15 residues. Germline lookup yields CDR1 WSHSY and CDR2 SAAADI. Trimming removed 3 bases from V and 3 bases from J; junction bases left unmatched: 5. DNA for the CDR3: TGCGCCAGCAGTGATTGGGGGACAGGGAAAGAGACCCAGTACTTC. Translation gives CASSDWGTGKETQYF.

The chain has TRBV5-5 and TRBJ2-5; D possibly matches TRBD1 or TRBD2 (5 bases each). V lost 4 bases and J lost 7, with 14 bases in between. The CDR3 consists of 13 residues. Germline lookup yields CDR1 SGHKS and CDR2 YYEKEE (reference sequence). This chain's CDR3 is CASSTGPEGTQYF. CDR3 nucleotides: TGTGCCAGCAGCACGGGGCCCGAGGGGACCCAGTACTTC.

The chain joins TRBV29-1 to TRBJ2-1; D ambiguous. Germline values: CDR1 SQVTM, CDR2 ANQGSEA. The CDR3 length is 10 residues. Trimming took off 3 bases at V and 10 bases at J, with 7 bases between the two ends. The CDR3, as DNA: TGCAGCGTTGATCCGAGGGAGCAGTTCTTC. This encodes CSVDPREQFF.

The V gene is TRBV7-2, the J gene TRBJ1-3; no firm D call. This CDR3 is built from 15 residues. Germline CDR1 is SGHTA and CDR2 is FQGNSA. Trimming cost V 5 bases and J 3 bases, with 14 bases left between them. The chain's CDR3 is CASSPGYGGGNTIYF. In DNA, the CDR3 is TGTGCCAGCAGCCCCGGTTATGGTGGTGGAAACACCATATATTTT. Based on the CDR3 plus reference TRBV7-2 and TRBJ1-3, the full variable domain is GAGVSQSPSNKVTEKGKDVELRCDPISGHTALYWYRQSLGQGLEFLIYFQGNSAPDKSGLPSDRFSAERTGGSVSTLTIQRTQQEDSAVYLCASSPGYGGGNTIYFGEGSWLTVV.

On this clone itself: A much larger clone differs from this one at a single base, so this may be a read error. The chain couples TRBV2 to TRBJ1-1; a possible D gene is TRBD1 (6 bases). V lost 7 bases to trimming and J lost 1 base, with 10 bases between them. Germline V CDR1 and CDR2: SNHLY, FYNNEI. This CDR3 is 13 amino acids long. This CDR3 reads CASIQGSNTEAFF. In DNA form, the CDR3 reads TGTGCCAGCATCCAGGGGTCGAACACTGAAGCTTTCTTT. Using reference TRBV2 and TRBJ1-1 for the parts outside the CDR3, the full variable domain is EPEVTQTPSHQVTQMGQEVILRCVPISNHLYFYWYRQILGQKVEFLVSFYNNEISEKSEIFDDQFSVERPDGSNFTLKIRSTKLEDSAMYFCASIQGSNTEAFFGQGTRLTVV.

The CDR3 spells CASSTDRGTRSPLHF. For the CDR3, the DNA is TGTGCCAGCAGCACGGACAGGGGGACTCGGTCACCCCTCCACTTT. This chain uses TRBV7-8 with TRBJ1-6; 10 bases are a match to TRBD1. The CDR3 consists of 15 residues. From germline, CDR1 is SGHVS and CDR2 FQNEAQ. V shed 5 bases and J 10 bases; nucleotides not matched to a gene: 8.

Of note for this clone: This sample also contains other DNA sequences that code for the same CDR3. Written as DNA, the CDR3 is TGTGCCATCAGTGAGTCTGGCAGGGGAACAGATACGCAGTATTTT. Translated, it gives CAISESGRGTDTQYF. This rearrangement joins TRBV10-3 to TRBJ2-3; maybe TRBD1 (6 bases). Germline V gene lookup returns CDR1 ENHRY and CDR2 SYGVKD. The germline V and J ends were trimmed by 0 bases and 3 bases, with 10 bases remaining between them. The CDR3 runs to 15 residues.

This rearrangement joins TRBV6-5 to TRBJ1-4; D gene uncertain. The V end was cut by 0 bases, the J end by 5 bases, with 7 bases between. The CDR3 totals 14 residues. Looked up from germline, CDR1 is MNHEY and CDR2 is SVGAGI. For the CDR3, the DNA is TGTGCCAGCAGTTACTCGGGAAGGAATGAAAAACTGTTTTTT. Encoded protein: CASSYSGRNEKLFF.